Each of the 9 T cell receptor beta chains below was sequenced from the same sample in a study of response to subunit inactivated influenza vaccine. One entry per CDR3 protein, called by TCRdb with MiXCR from the RT-PCR reads. The table lists some 540,000 distinct CDR3 sequences, roughly 25% of them singletons. In addition, the sample was reused for a study of T cells expressing NK-cell markers. That paper states: Generation of TCR beta cDNA was performed by 5'RACE template switching incorporating UMIs.

The input for sequencing was CD4+ T cells sorted from PBMCs, taken 11 to 12 days after vaccination. These receptors came from a man in his fifties who received an inactivated influenza vaccine.

This clonotype was counted at least ten times. V and J are TRBV28 and TRBJ2-4; D perhaps matches TRBD2 (6 bases). Between the trimmed V and J ends, which lost 6 bases and 0 bases, there was a span of 15 bases. CDR3 size: 16 residues. Germline lookup yields CDR1 MDHEN and CDR2 SYDVKM. CDR3 nucleotides: TGTGCCAGCAGCCCGGGGGTTAACCTAGCCAAAAACATTCAGTACTTC. This codes for CASSPGVNLAKNIQYF.

There are a few counts of this clonotype. The CDR3: CASRPTSGGLTDTQYF. The CDR3 DNA is TGTGCCAGCAGACCGACTAGCGGGGGGCTCACAGATACGCAGTATTTT. The chain couples TRBV27 to TRBJ2-3; TRBD2 agrees at 13 bases. CDR1 is MNHEY, CDR2 SMNVEV, per germline (reference sequence). Losses at the gene ends were 6 bases for V and 2 bases for J; bases not matched to a gene: 5. The CDR3 runs 16 residues.

J is TRBJ2-7 and V is TRBV7-2, with D possibly matching TRBD1 (5 bases). The germline V gene encodes CDR1 SGHTA and CDR2 FQGNSA. Deletions cut 1 base from V and 7 bases from J, with 11 bases between. This CDR3 comprises 13 residues. The CDR3 is CASSLEQGWEQYF. The CDR3 nucleotides are TGTGCCAGCAGCTTAGAGCAGGGTTGGGAGCAGTACTTC.

The chain has TRBV12-3 or TRBV12-4 and TRBJ1-6, with 8 nucleotides matching TRBD1. This CDR3 comprises 14 residues. V dropped 6 bases and J dropped 7; count of bases not matched to a gene: 5. CDR3 loop: CASRPGQENSPLHF. CDR3 coding DNA: TGTGCCAGCAGACCGGGACAGGAGAATTCACCCCTCCACTTT.

The gene calls are TRBV20-1 and TRBJ2-1, with unresolved D. This CDR3 comprises 12 residues. The germline V gene encodes CDR1 DFQATT and CDR2 SNEGSKA (reference sequence). The germline V and J ends were trimmed by 0 bases and 10 bases, with 10 bases remaining between them. The CDR3 nucleotides are TGCAGTGCTAGAGACCTGGCGGCGGAGCAGTTCTTC. Translation: CSARDLAAEQFF.

Remarks on this clonotype: The junction departs from the called germline gene at one end, perhaps through a read error. V and J are TRBV5-6 and TRBJ1-4; D unclear. This CDR3 has 13 amino acids. Germline V gene lookup returns CDR1 SGHDT and CDR2 YYEEEE. CDR3 coding DNA: TGTGCCAGCAGCTTGGTGGAGGAACTCCGTCCGGTTTTT. It yields the protein CASSLVEELRPVF. The full variable domain, in which reference TRBV5-6 and TRBJ1-4 provide the parts outside the CDR3, is DAGVTQSPTHLIKTRGQQVTLRCSPKSGHDTVSWYQQALGQGPQFIFQYYEEEERQRGNFPDRFSGHQFPNYSSELNVNALLLGDSALYLCASSLVEELRPVFGSGTQLSVL.

This clonotype was recorded a few times. The V and J genes are TRBV2 and TRBJ2-1; tentatively, D is TRBD2 (5 bases). The CDR3 is 16 residues long. CDR1 SNHLY and CDR2 FYNNEI come from the germline V gene. V dropped 6 bases and J dropped 0 bases, with 15 bases sitting between them. As DNA, the CDR3 is TGTGCCAGCAGCGAGATAGCGTTGAGCTCCTACAATGAGCAGTTCTTC. It codes for CASSEIALSSYNEQFF.

This clonotype was counted only a few times. The V and J genes are TRBV28 and TRBJ2-7; no definite D call. The CDR3 covers 15 residues. Germline V CDR1 and CDR2: MDHEN, SYDVKM. V was cut by 5 bases and J by 3 bases, with 17 bases left in between. The CDR3 DNA reads TGTGCCAGCAGTCCCCTCCGCCTAAACCGCTACGAGCAGTACTTC. Translation: CASSPLRLNRYEQYF.

This clonotype showed up many times. This chain uses TRBV12-3 or TRBV12-4 with TRBJ1-6; D possibly corresponds to TRBD1 (5 bases). This CDR3 comprises 14 residues. V lost 6 bases and J 6 bases, leaving 12 bases between the germline ends. CDR3 bases: TGTGCCAGCAGGTTCCGGGACCTTAATTCACCCCTCCACTTT. Translating it yields CASRFRDLNSPLHF.